This note documents a single T cell receptor beta chain sequence. What it binds is not known. The entry originates in a study of identical twins. Study results and limitations: Where beta out-of-frame sequences were concerned, excess twin sharing was weaker.

Template switching added a universal primer site; cDNA carried unique molecular identifiers. Via MiXCR, TCRdb re-called the 5' RACE reads, giving one row per CDR3 protein. The sample includes 500,000 or so distinct CDR3 sequences, about 20% of them seen just once. CDR1 and CDR2 (germline): SNHLY, FYNNEI. The CDR3 extends over 13 amino acids. The V gene lost 3 bases and the J gene lost 7 bases, with 10 bases spanning the gap. Another study also made use of these data, one on T cells expressing NK-cell markers.

Sequenced input: CD4+ T cells sorted from blood. The receptor was isolated from a woman aged 18-30 years in good health. The rearrangement links TRBV2 to TRBJ1-5; D gene ambiguous. CDR3 coding DNA: TGTGCCAGCAGTGAGATCCGCGAACAGCCCCAGCATTTT. Translation gives CASSEIREQPQHF.